Listed below are T cell receptor beta chains from one sample, sequenced in a study of blood T cell repertoires in COVID-19. Generated by immunoSEQ multiplex PCR, the TCRdb table keeps only in-frame clones and is missing some. The table records 210,000 or so clones, just over 85% of them present only once. Sequenced material: peripheral blood. The receptors originated from a man aged 45-60 years with acute or convalescent COVID-19. Both conserved end residues are part of each CDR3. The order of the fields is J gene, clone size, D gene, V gene, CDR3 protein, CDR3 DNA. A D gene is named only where the DNA matches it firmly. Only some rows state a clone size, as once, few, many or a class for expanded clones.

>TRBJ2-5|few|-|TRBV5-1
CASSVVPTRQETQYF
TGCGCCAGCAGCGTTGTCCCTACGAGGCAAGAGACCCAGTACTTC
>TRBJ1-1|-|TRBD1|TRBV19
CASSTQGTGDTEAFF
TGTGCCAGTAGTACACAGGGTACAGGGGACACTGAAGCTTTCTTT
>TRBJ1-2|-|TRBD1|TRBV5-1
CASSLTGAHSSGYTF
TGCGCCAGCAGCTTAACAGGGGCCCATTCGAGTGGCTACACCTTC
>TRBJ2-3|-|-|TRBV5-1
CASSLAADTQYF
TGCGCCAGCAGCTTGGCAGCAGATACGCAGTATTTT
>TRBJ1-2|-|-|TRBV11-2
CASSFHRSYGYTF
TGTGCCAGCAGCTTTCACAGGAGTTATGGCTACACCTTC
>TRBJ2-7|-|TRBD2|TRBV29-1
CSVEVMERGASYEQYF
TGCAGCGTTGAAGTAATGGAGCGGGGGGCCTCCTACGAGCAGTACTTC
>TRBJ2-5|-|-|TRBV5-4
CASSPTVGGETQYF
TGTGCCAGCAGCCCGACAGTTGGCGGAGAGACCCAGTACTTC
>TRBJ2-2|-|TRBD1|TRBV5-1
CASSRFPGQGGTGELFF
TGCGCCAGCAGCAGATTTCCGGGACAGGGGGGAACCGGGGAGCTGTTTTTT
>TRBJ1-2|-|TRBD1|TRBV29-1
CSAGGRDYGYTF
TGCAGCGCAGGGGGCCGAGACTATGGCTACACCTTC
>TRBJ2-7|many|TRBD2|TRBV5-5
CASSVLAGGYEQYF
TGTGCCAGCAGCGTACTAGCGGGGGGTTACGAGCAGTACTTC
>TRBJ1-1|-|-|TRBV11-3
CASSLVSGTEAFF
TGTGCCAGCAGCTTAGTTTCAGGGACTGAAGCTTTCTTT
>TRBJ1-1|-|TRBD1|TRBV19
CASKTGGYTEAFF
TGTGCCAGTAAGACAGGGGGTTACACTGAAGCTTTCTTT
>TRBJ2-5|-|TRBD2|TRBV11-2
CASSRSGGGQETQYF
TGTGCCAGCAGCCGGAGCGGGGGGGGCCAAGAGACCCAGTACTTC
>TRBJ1-5|-|-|TRBV19
CASRAGGNQPQHF
TGTGCCAGCAGGGCAGGAGGCAATCAGCCCCAGCATTTT
>TRBJ2-1|-|TRBD2|TRBV7-9
CASSSRPAGVYNEQFF
TGTGCCAGCAGCTCTAGGCCGGCGGGGGTTTACAATGAGCAGTTCTTC
>TRBJ1-4|-|-|TRBV4-2
CASSGRASRNEKLFF
TGTGCCAGCAGTGGGAGAGCCTCCAGGAATGAAAAACTGTTTTTT
>TRBJ1-1|-|-|TRBV7-9
CASSLEGSNTEAFF
TGTGCCAGCAGCTTAGAGGGGTCCAACACTGAAGCTTTCTTT
>TRBJ1-3|-|-|TRBV3-1/TRBV3-2
CASSQTDRSSGNTIYF
TGTGCCAGCAGCCAAACCGACAGAAGCTCTGGAAACACCATATATTTT
>TRBJ2-5|once|TRBD1|TRBV5-4
CASSLGQGAFPETQYF
TGTGCCAGCAGCTTGGGACAGGGGGCTTTTCCAGAGACCCAGTACTTC
>TRBJ1-2|-|-|TRBV29-1
CSVVGEGGQYNGYTF
TGCAGCGTTGTCGGCGAGGGTGGGCAGTACAATGGCTACACCTTC
>TRBJ1-1|-|-|TRBV14
CASSEYRASTEAFF
TGTGCCAGCAGCGAATACAGGGCTTCCACTGAAGCTTTCTTT
>TRBJ2-5|-|TRBD1|TRBV5-6
CASSSGQGETQYF
TGTGCCAGCAGTTCTGGACAGGGCGAGACCCAGTACTTC
>TRBJ1-4|once|-|TRBV19
CASSRQGTNEKLFF
TGTGCCAGTAGCAGACAAGGAACTAATGAAAAACTGTTTTTT
>TRBJ1-2|-|-|TRBV7-9
CASSSTGLGDYGYTF
TGTGCCAGCAGCTCAACGGGACTGGGAGACTATGGCTACACCTTC
>TRBJ2-1|-|TRBD1|TRBV14
CASSQDIGTGYHNEQFF
TGTGCCAGCAGCCAAGATATCGGGACAGGTTATCACAATGAGCAGTTCTTC
>TRBJ2-5|-|TRBD2|TRBV5-1
CASSFLAGGLQTQYF
TGCGCCAGCAGCTTCTTAGCGGGGGGGCTGCAGACCCAGTACTTC